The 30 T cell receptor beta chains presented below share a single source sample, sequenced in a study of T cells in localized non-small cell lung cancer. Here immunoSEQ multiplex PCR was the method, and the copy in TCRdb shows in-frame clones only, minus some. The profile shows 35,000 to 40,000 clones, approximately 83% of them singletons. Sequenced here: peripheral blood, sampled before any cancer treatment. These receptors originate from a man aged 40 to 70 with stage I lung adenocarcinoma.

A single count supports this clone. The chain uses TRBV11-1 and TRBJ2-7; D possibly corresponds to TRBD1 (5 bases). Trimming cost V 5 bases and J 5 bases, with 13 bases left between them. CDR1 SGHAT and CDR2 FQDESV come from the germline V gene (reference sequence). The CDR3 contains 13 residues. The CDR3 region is CASSRNRNDEQYF. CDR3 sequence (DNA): TGTGCCAGCAGCCGGAACAGGAATGACGAGCAGTACTTC.

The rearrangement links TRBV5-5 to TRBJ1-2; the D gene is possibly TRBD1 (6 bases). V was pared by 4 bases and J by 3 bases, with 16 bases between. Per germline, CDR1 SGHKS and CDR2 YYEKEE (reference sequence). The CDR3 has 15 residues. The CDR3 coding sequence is TGTGCCAGCAGCCCCTGGGGGGGGCAGGACTATGGCTACACCTTC. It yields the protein CASSPWGGQDYGYTF.

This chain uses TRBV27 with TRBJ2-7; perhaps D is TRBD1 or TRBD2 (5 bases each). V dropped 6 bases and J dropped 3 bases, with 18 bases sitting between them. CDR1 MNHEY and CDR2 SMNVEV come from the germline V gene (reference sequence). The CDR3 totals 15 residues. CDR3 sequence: CASSSLEGSLYEQYF. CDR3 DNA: TGTGCCAGCAGCTCCCTCGAGGGGTCGCTCTACGAGCAGTACTTC.

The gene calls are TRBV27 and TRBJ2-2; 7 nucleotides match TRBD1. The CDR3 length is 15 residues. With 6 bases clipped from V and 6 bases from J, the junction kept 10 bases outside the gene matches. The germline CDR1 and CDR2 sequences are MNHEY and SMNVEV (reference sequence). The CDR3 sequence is CASRRDRAVAGELFF. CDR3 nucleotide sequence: TGTGCCAGCAGACGTGACAGGGCTGTTGCCGGGGAGCTGTTTTTT.

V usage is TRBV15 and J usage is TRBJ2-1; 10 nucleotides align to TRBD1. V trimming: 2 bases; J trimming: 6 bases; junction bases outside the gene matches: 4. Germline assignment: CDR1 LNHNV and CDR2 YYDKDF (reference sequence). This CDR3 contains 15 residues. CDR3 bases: TGTGCCACCAGCAGAAGACAGGGGGCGGCCAATGAGCAGTTCTTC. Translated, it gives CATSRRQGAANEQFF.

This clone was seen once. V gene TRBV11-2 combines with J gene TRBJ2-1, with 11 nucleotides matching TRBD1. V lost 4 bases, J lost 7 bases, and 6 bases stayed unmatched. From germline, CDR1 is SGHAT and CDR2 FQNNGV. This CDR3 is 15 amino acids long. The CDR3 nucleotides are TGTGCCAGCAGCTCGGACAGGGGGCCATGGAATGAGCAGTTCTTC. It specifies CASSSDRGPWNEQFF. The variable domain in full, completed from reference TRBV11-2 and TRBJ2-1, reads EAGVAQSPRYKIIEKRQSVAFWCNPISGHATLYWYQQILGQGPKLLIQFQNNGVVDDSQLPKDRFSAERLKGVDSTLKIQPAKLEDSAVYLCASSSDRGPWNEQFFGPGTRLTVL.

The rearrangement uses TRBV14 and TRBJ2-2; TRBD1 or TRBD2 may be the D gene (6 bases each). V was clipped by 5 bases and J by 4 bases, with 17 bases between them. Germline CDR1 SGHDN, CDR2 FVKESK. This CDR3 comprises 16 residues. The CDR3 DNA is TGTGCCAGCAGCTTCCGGAGGGGGTTTGCCACCGGGGAGCTGTTTTTT. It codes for CASSFRRGFATGELFF.

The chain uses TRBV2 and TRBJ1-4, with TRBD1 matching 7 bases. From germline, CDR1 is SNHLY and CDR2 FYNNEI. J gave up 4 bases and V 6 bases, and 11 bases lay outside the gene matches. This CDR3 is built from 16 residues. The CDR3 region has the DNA TGTGCCAGCAGGAACAGGGGAGTTAGCGGTAATGAAAAACTGTTTTTT. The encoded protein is CASRNRGVSGNEKLFF.

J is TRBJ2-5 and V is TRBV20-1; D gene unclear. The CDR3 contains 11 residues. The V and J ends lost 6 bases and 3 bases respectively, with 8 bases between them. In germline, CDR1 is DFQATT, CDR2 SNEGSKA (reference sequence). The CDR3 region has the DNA TGCAGTGCCCTATTTGAAGAGACCCAGTACTTC. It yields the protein CSALFEETQYF.

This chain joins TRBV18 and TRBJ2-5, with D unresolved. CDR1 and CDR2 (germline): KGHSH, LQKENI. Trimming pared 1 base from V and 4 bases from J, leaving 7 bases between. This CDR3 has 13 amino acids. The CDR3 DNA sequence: TGTGCCAGCTCACCACTTTTGGGAGAGACCCAGTACTTC. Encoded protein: CASSPLLGETQYF.

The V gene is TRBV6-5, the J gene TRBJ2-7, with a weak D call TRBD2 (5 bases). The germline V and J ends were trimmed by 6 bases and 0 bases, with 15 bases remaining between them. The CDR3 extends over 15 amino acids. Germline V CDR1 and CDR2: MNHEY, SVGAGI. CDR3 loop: CASSPRRGSSYEQYF. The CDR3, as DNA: TGTGCCAGCAGCCCTCGACGAGGGAGCTCCTACGAGCAGTACTTC.

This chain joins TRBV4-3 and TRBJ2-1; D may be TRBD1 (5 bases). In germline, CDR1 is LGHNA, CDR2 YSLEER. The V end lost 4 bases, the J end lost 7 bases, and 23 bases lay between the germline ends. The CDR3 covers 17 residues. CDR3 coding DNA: TGCGCCAGCAGCCGCGCGCCTCAGGGTGCCGGGTCAAATGAGCAGTTCTTC. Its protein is CASSRAPQGAGSNEQFF.

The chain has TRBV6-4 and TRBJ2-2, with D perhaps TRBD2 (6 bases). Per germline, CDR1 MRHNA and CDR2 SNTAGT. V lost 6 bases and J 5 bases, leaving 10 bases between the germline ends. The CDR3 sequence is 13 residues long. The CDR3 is CASSRDLTGELFF. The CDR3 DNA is TGTGCCAGCAGCCGGGACTTGACCGGGGAGCTGTTTTTT.

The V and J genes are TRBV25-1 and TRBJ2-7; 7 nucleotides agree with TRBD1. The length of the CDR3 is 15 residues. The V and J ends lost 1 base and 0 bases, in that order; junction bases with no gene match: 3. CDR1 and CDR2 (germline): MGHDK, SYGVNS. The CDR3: CASSEFGTASYEQYF. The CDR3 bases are TGTGCCAGCAGTGAATTCGGGACAGCCTCCTACGAGCAGTACTTC.

Here the CDR3 DNA reads TGTGCCAGCAGCATACTGGGAGCTTCCTACGAGCAGTACTTC. This gives the protein CASSILGASYEQYF. The V gene is TRBV7-9, the J gene TRBJ2-7; weak D call: TRBD2 (5 bases). The germline CDR1 and CDR2 sequences are SEHNR and FQNEAQ (reference sequence). The CDR3 spans 14 residues. The V gene lost 5 bases and the J gene lost 1 base, with 12 bases spanning the gap.

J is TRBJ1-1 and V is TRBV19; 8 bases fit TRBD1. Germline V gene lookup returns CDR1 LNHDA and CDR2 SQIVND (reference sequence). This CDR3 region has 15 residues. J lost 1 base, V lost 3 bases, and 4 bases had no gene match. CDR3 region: CASSIQGAWNTEAFF. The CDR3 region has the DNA TGTGCCAGTAGTATCCAGGGGGCTTGGAACACTGAAGCTTTCTTT.

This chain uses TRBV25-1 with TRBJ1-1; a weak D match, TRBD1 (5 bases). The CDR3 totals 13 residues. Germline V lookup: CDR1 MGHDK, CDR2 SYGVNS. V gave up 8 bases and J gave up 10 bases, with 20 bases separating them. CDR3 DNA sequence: TGTGCCAGCGGCTCGGGACCTACTCGGAGAGCTTTCTTT. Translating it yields CASGSGPTRRAFF.

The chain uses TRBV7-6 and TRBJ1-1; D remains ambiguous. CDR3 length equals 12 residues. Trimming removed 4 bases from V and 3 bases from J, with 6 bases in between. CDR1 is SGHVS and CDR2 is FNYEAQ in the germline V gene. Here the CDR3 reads CASSSKDTEAFF. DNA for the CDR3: TGTGCCAGCAGCTCTAAGGACACTGAAGCTTTCTTT.

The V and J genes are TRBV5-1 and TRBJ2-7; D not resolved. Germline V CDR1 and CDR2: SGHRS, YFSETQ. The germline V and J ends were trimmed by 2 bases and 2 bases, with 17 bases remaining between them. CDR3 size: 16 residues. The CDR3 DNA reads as TGCGCCAGCAGCTTCTCAATGATTGGGGAAGCCTACGAGCAGTACTTC. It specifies CASSFSMIGEAYEQYF.

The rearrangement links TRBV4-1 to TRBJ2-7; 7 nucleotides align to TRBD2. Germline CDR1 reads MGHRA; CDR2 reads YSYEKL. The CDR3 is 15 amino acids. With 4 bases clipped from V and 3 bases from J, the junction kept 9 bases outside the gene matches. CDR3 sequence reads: CASSPNRGVLYEQYF. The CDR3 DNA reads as TGCGCCAGCAGCCCGAACCGGGGGGTTCTCTACGAGCAGTACTTC.

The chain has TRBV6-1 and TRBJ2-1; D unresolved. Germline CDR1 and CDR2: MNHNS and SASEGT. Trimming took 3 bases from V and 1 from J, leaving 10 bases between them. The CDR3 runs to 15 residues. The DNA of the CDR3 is TGTGCCAGCAGTGAGTATGACGGATCCTACAATGAGCAGTTCTTC. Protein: CASSEYDGSYNEQFF.

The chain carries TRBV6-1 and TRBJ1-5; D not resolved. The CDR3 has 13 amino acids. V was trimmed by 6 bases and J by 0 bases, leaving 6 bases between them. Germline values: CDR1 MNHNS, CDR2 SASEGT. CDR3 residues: CASREHSNQPQHF. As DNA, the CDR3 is TGTGCCAGCAGGGAGCATAGCAATCAGCCCCAGCATTTT.

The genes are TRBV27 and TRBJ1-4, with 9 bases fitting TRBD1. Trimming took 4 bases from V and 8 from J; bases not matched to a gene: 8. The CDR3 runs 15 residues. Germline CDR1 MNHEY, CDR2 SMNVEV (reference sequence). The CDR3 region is CASSSTQGASEKLFF. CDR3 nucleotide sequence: TGTGCCAGCAGTTCCACACAGGGGGCGAGCGAAAAACTGTTTTTT.

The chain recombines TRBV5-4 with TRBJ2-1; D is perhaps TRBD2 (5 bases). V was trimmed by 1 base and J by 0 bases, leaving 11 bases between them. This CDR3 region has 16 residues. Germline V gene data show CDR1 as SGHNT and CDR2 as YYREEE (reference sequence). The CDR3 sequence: CASSLRSGASYNEQFF. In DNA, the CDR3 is TGTGCCAGCAGCTTGAGGAGCGGTGCCTCCTACAATGAGCAGTTCTTC.

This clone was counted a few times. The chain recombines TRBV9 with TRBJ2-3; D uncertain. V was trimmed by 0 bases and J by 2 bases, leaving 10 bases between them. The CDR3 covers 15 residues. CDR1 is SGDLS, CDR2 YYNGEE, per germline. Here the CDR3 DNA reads TGTGCCAGCAGCGTAGCTCCGGCGTACACAGATACGCAGTATTTT. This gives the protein CASSVAPAYTDTQYF.

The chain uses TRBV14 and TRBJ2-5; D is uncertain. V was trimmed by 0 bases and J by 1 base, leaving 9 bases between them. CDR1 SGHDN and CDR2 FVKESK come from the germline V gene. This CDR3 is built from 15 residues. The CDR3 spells CASSQDRPPQETQYF. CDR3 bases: TGTGCCAGCAGCCAAGATAGACCTCCCCAAGAGACCCAGTACTTC.

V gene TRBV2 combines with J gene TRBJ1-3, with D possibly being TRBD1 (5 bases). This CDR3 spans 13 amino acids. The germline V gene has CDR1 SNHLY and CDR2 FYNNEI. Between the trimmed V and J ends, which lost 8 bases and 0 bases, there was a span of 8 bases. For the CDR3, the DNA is TGTGCCAGCGACAGCCCCTCTGGAAACACCATATATTTT. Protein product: CASDSPSGNTIYF.

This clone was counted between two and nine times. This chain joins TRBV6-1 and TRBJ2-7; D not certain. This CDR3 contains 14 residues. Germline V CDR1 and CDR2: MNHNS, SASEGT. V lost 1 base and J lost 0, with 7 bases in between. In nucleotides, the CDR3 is TGTGCCAGCAGTGAAGTAGCAGGCTCCTACGAGCAGTACTTC. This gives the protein CASSEVAGSYEQYF.

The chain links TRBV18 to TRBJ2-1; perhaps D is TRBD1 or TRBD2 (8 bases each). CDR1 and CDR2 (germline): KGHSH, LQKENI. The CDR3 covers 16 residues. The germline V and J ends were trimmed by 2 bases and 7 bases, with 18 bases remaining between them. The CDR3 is CASSPNRGRTGNEQFF. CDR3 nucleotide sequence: TGTGCCAGCTCACCAAACCGCGGGAGGACAGGGAATGAGCAGTTCTTC.

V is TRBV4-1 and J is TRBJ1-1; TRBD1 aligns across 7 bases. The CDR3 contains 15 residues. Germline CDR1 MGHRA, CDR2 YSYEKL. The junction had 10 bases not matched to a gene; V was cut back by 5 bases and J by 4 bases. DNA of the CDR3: TGCGCCAGCAGCACTAAACAGGGGAGGGTCACTGAAGCTTTCTTT. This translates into CASSTKQGRVTEAFF.